This T cell receptor (beta chain) was found in a study of blood T cell repertoires in COVID-19. Overall study context: Samples representing acute and convalescent COVID-19 were sourced from the United States, Italy and Spain. The analysed material was cDNA or gDNA that came from T cells, B-cell-depleted T cells, or PBMCs.

How the authors handled the data: Amplified reference gene primers provided the basis for estimating nucleated cell counts. The assay was immunoSEQ multiplex PCR, and TCRdb's table has in-frame clones only and misses some. V and J calls and clone size are given by that table; D and trimming were obtained from the DNA. The data show 30,000 to 45,000 clones, more than 65% seen once. Trimming took 7 bases from V and 7 from J, leaving 25 bases between them. This CDR3 spans 17 amino acids. Germline CDR1 and CDR2: WNHNN and SYGVQD (reference sequence). This chain uses TRBV10-1 with TRBJ1-4, with D maybe TRBD1 (6 bases). Material: peripheral blood. This receptor was taken from a man older than 75 with active or convalescent COVID-19. Here the CDR3 DNA reads TGCGCCAGCAAGAAAGGGGGTCTGGTCCTTCCCGTTGAAAAACTGTTTTTT. Translated, it gives CASKKGGLVLPVEKLFF.